This paragraph covers one T cell receptor beta chain sequence. TCR beta VDJ and CDR3 profiles were obtained from a genomic DNA template. TCRdb redid the calling of the reads with MiXCR, one entry per CDR3 protein. The sample gives roughly 300,000 distinct CDR3 sequences, about 56% of which show up once; roughly 8% is in the top ten. These data belong to a study of CD8+CD57+ T cells in acquired aplastic anemia. Study-level background: Quantities of DNA derived from sorted CD4+ and CD8+ cells averaged 3.2 ug.

The CDR3 runs to 15 residues. V was shortened by 10 bases and J by 2 bases, with 19 bases between the two germline ends. CDR1 is ENHRY and CDR2 is SYGVKD in the germline V gene. The sequence came from a human donor with severe aplastic anemia or a healthy control (not recorded which). The material sequenced was sorted CD4+, CD8+, or CD8+CD57+ T cells (not recorded which) from PBMCs. This chain connects TRBV10-3 to TRBJ2-3, with a possible D match to TRBD1 (5 bases). This CDR3 reads CATMDTPISTDTQYF. As DNA, the CDR3 is TGTGCCACCATGGACACCCCGATCTCCACAGATACGCAGTATTTT.